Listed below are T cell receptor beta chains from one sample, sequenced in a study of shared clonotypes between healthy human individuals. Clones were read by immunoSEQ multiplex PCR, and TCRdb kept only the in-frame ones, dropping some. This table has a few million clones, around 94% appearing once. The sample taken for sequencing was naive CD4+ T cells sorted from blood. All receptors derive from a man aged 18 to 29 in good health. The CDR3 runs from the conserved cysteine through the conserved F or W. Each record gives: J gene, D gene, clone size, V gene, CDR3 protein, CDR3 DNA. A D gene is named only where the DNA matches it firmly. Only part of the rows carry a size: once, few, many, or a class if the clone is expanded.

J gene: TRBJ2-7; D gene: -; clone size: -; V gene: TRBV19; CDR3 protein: CASSSPQGSVGTYEQYF; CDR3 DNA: TGTGCCAGTAGCTCTCCTCAGGGATCGGTCGGTACTTACGAGCAGTACTTC
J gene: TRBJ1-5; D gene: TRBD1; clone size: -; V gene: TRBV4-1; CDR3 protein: CASSQDLIQGAHNQPQHF; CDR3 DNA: TGCGCCAGCAGCCAAGATCTAATTCAGGGGGCACACAATCAGCCCCAGCATTTT
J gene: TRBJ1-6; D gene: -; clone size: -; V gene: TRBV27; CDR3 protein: CASSLRQYNSPLHF; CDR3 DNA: TGTGCCAGCAGTTTAAGGCAATATAATTCACCCCTCCACTTT
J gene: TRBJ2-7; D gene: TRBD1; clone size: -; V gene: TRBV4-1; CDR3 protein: CASSQTGDVSYEQYF; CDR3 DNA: TGCGCCAGCAGCCAAACAGGGGATGTAAGCTACGAGCAGTACTTC
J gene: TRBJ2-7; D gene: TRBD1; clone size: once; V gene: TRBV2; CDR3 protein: CATTYRQGPYEQYF; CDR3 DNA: TGTGCCACTACGTACAGACAGGGGCCGTACGAGCAGTACTTC
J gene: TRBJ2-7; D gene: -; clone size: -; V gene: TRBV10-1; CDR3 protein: CASSEADSEQYF; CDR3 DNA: TGCGCCAGCAGTGAGGCGGACAGCGAGCAGTACTTC
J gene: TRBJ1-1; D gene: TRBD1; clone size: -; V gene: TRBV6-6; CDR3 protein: CASTNRQGLTEAFF; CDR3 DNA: TGTGCCAGCACCAACAGACAGGGGCTCACTGAAGCTTTCTTT
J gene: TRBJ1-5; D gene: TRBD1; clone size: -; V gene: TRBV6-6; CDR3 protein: CASSYSTGGSNQPQHF; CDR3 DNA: TGTGCCAGCAGTTACTCAACAGGGGGTAGCAATCAGCCCCAGCATTTT
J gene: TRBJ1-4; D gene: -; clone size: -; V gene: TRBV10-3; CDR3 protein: CAISGGGATNEKLFF; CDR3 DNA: TGTGCCATCAGTGGGGGGGGCGCGACTAATGAAAAACTGTTTTTT
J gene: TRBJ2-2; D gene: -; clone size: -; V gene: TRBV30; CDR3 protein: CAWGPAGELFF; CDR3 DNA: TGTGCCTGGGGCCCGGCCGGGGAGCTGTTTTTT
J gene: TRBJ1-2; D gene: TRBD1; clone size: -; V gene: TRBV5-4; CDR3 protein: CASRSTGGRLDGYTF; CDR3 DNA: TGTGCCAGCAGGTCAACAGGGGGAAGGCTTGATGGCTACACCTTC
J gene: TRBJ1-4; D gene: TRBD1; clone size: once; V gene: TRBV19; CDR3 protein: CASTRDRANEKLFF; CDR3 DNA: TGTGCCAGTACCCGGGACAGGGCCAATGAAAAACTGTTTTTT
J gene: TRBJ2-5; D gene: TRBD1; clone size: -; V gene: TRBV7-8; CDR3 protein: CASSPSPGTGGFQETQYF; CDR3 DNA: TGTGCCAGCAGCCCTAGCCCCGGCACAGGGGGCTTCCAAGAGACCCAGTACTTC
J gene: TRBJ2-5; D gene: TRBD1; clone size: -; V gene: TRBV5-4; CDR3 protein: CASSLSGQGRLQETQYF; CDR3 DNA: TGTGCCAGCAGCTTGTCCGGACAGGGAAGACTCCAAGAGACCCAGTACTTC
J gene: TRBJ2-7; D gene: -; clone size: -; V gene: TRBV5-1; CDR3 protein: CASTTDGGASYEQYF; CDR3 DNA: TGCGCCAGCACTACGGACGGAGGCGCTTCCTACGAGCAGTACTTC
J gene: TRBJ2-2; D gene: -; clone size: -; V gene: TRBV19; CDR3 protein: CASSIEDRNTGELFF; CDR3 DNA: TGTGCCAGTAGTATAGAGGACAGGAACACCGGGGAGCTGTTTTTT
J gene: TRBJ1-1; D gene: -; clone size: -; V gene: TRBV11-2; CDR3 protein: CASRPDLGWGAAFF; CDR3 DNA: TGTGCCAGCAGACCCGATCTAGGGTGGGGGGCTGCTTTCTTT
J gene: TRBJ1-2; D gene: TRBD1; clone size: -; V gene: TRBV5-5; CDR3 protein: CASSTGQVGYGYTF; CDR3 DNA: TGTGCCAGCAGCACAGGACAGGTTGGATATGGCTACACCTTC
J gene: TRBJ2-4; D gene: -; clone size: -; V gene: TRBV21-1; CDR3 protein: CASSKYGRPIQLGPKNIQYF; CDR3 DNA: TGTGCCAGCAGCAAATACGGCAGGCCTATACAGCTGGGGCCCAAAAACATTCAGTACTTC
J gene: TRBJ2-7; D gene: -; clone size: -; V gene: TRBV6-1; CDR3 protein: CASSDPVAYEQYF; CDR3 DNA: TGTGCCAGCAGTGATCCGGTGGCCTACGAGCAGTACTTC
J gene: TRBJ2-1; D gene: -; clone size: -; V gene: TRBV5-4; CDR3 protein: CASSSGGVYNEQFF; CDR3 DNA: TGTGCCAGCAGCTCAGGAGGGGTCTACAATGAGCAGTTCTTC
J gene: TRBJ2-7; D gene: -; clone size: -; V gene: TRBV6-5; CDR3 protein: CASSPLRAGGYEQYF; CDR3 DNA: TGTGCCAGCAGCCCGTTGAGGGCCGGGGGCTACGAGCAGTACTTC
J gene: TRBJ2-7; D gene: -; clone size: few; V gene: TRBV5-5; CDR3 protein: CASRGDGLSYF; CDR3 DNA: TGTGCCAGCAGGGGGGACGGCCTGAGCTACTTC